These 3 T cell receptor beta chains originate from one sample sequenced in a study of shared T cell receptors in the human thymus. Clones were sequenced by immunoSEQ multiplex PCR, and TCRdb holds only the in-frame ones, with some missing. The sample holds roughly 660,000 clones, over 75% seen once. These data were also reused for a study on human thymus T cells.

The sequencing input was thymocytes. The receptor source for this set is a boy in the first two years of life with a congenital heart defect.

The genes are TRBV21-1 and TRBJ2-1; the DNA was not used to check the table's D call, TRBD2. TRBV21-1 is a recognized pseudogene. The CDR3 has 17 residues. The CDR3 DNA sequence: TGTGCCAGAAACTCGGCGGCTAGCGGGAGTTTGGGCAATGAGCAGTTCTTC. It encodes CARNSAASGSLGNEQFF.

The chain recombines TRBV7-3 with TRBJ1-2; D is ambiguous. Germline V gene data show CDR1 as SGHTA and CDR2 as FQGTGA. Trimming cost V 1 base and J 8 bases, with 14 bases left between them. The CDR3 consists of 14 residues. The CDR3 sequence: CASSLKGPGRGYTF. CDR3 DNA: TGTGCCAGCAGCTTAAAAGGCCCAGGCAGGGGCTACACCTTC.

The chain couples TRBV6-1 to TRBJ1-1; perhaps TRBD1 as D (6 bases). This CDR3 region has 14 residues. V was trimmed by 6 bases and J by 10 bases, leaving 21 bases between them. Germline V gene lookup returns CDR1 MNHNS and CDR2 SASEGT. The DNA of the CDR3 is TGTGCCAGCAGGCCCCGGGGGGGGCCCCTAGGAGCTTTCTTT. Protein product: CASRPRGGPLGAFF.